Described below is a single T cell receptor beta chain sequence and its context. These data belong to a study of blood T cell repertoires in COVID-19. Study-wide background: Acute and convalescent COVID-19 samples came from the United States, Italy and Spain. The analysed material was cDNA or gDNA that came from T cells, B-cell-depleted T cells, or PBMCs.

In the authors' methods: Nucleated cell number was recorded as an estimate derived from reference gene primer amplification. Repertoires were generated with immunoSEQ multiplex PCR, while TCRdb's copy carries only in-frame clones and drops some. V, J and clone size are taken as reported in that table, and D and trimming were inferred from the DNA itself. The data hold some 220,000 clones, with about 85% observed a single time. Germline V gene sequence: CDR1 MNHEY, CDR2 SVGEGT. The CDR3 sequence is 21 residues long. V was pared by 2 bases and J by 8 bases, with 25 bases of the junction left unmatched.

The sequence was collected from a woman of 80 years or more with active or convalescent COVID-19. This sequence joins TRBV6-2 or TRBV6-3 and TRBJ1-5; TRBD1 aligns across 9 bases. The source material was peripheral blood. The CDR3 DNA follows: TGTGCCAGCAGTTACAGCGGGACAGGGAAAACACAGAGCATCAGATCTGAGCCCCAGCATTTT. Its protein product is CASSYSGTGKTQSIRSEPQHF.